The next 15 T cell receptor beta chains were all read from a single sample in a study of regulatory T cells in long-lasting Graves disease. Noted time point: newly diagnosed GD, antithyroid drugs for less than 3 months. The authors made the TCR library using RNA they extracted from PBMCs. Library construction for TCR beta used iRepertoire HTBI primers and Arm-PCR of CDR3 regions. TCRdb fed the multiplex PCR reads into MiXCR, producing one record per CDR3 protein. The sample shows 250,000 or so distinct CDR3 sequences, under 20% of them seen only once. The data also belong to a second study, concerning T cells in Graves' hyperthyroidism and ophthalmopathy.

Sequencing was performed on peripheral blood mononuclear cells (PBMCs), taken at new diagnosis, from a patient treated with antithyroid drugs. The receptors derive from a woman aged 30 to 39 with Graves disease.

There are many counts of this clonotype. Written as DNA, the CDR3 is TGTGCCAGCAGTCCCTCCCTCGGGACCAATTCACCCCTCCACTTT. Amino acid sequence: CASSPSLGTNSPLHF. This chain connects TRBV27 to TRBJ1-6; a weak D match, TRBD1 (5 bases). Trimming removed 5 bases at V and 7 bases at J, with 15 bases between. CDR1 and CDR2 from the germline V gene are MNHEY and SMNVEV (reference sequence). The CDR3 has 15 amino acids.

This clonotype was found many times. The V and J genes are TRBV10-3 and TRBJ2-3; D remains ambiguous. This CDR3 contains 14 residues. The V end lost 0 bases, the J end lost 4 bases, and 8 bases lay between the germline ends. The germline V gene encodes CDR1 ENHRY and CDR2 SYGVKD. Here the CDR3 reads CAISESKIADTQYF. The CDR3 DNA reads TGTGCCATCAGTGAGTCGAAAATAGCAGATACGCAGTATTTT.

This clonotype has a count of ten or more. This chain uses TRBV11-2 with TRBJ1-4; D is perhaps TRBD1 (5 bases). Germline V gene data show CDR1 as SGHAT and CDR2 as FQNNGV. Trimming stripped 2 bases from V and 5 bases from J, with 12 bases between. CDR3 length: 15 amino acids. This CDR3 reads CASSLMGLGNEKLFF. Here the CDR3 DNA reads TGTGCCAGCAGCTTAATGGGACTCGGGAATGAAAAACTGTTTTTT.

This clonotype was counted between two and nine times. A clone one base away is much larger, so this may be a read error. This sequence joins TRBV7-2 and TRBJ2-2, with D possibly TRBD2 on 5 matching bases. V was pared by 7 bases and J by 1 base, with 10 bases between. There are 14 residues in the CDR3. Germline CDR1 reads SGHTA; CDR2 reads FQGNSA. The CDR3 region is CASNWTRNTGELFF. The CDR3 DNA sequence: TGTGCCAGCAACTGGACTCGGAACACCGGGGAGCTGTTTTTT.

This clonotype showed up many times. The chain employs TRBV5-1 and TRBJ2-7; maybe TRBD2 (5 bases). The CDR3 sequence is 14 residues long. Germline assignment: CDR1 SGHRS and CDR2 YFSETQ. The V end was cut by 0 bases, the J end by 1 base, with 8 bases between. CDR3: CASSLAWTSYEQYF. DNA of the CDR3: TGCGCCAGCAGCTTGGCATGGACTTCCTACGAGCAGTACTTC.

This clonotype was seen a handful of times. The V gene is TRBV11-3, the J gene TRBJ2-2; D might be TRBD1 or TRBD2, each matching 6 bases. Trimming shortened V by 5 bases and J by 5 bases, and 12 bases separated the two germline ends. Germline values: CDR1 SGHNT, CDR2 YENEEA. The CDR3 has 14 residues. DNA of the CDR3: TGTGCCAGCAGCCATAAAGGGGGGACCGGGGAGCTGTTTTTT. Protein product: CASSHKGGTGELFF. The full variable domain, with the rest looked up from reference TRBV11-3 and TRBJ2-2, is EAGVVQSPRYKIIEKKQPVAFWCNPISGHNTLYWYLQNLGQGPELLIRYENEEAVDDSQLPKDRFSAERLKGVDSTLKIQPAELGDSAVYLCASSHKGGTGELFFGEGSRLTVL.

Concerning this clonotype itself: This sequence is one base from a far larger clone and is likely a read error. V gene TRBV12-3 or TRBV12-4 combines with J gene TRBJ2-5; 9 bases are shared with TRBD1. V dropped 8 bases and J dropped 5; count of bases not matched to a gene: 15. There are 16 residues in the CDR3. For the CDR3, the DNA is TGTGCCAGCGGTGAAGAGCGGTCGACAGGGGGGGAGACCCAGTACTTC. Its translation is CASGEERSTGGETQYF.

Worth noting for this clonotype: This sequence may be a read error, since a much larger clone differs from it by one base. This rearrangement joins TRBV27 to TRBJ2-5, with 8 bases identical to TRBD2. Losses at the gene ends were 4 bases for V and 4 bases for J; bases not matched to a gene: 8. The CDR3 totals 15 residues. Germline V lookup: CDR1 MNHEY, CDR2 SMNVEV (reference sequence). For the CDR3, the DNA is TGTGCCAGCAGTTCGATTAACGGGGGGGCAGAGACCCAGTACTTC. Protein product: CASSSINGGAETQYF.

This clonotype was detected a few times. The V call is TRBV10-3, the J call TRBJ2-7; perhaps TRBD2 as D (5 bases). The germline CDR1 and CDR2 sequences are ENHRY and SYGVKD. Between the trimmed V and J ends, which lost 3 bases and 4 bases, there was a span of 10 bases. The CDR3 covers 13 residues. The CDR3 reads CAISEEGRYEQYF. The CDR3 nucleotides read TGTGCCATCAGTGAAGAGGGAAGGTACGAGCAGTACTTC.

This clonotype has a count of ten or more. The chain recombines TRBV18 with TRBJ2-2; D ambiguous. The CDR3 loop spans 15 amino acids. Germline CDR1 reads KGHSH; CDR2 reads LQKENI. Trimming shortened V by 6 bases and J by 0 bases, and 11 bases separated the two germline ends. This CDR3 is CASSEGRTNTGELFF. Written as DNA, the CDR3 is TGTGCCAGCTCGGAAGGACGGACGAACACCGGGGAGCTGTTTTTT.

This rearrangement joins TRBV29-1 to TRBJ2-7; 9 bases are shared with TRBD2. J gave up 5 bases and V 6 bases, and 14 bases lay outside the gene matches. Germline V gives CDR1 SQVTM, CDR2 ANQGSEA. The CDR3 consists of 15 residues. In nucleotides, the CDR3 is TGCAGCGTCGGGGGGACTAGCTCCTCTTGGGACGAGCAGTACTTC. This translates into CSVGGTSSSWDEQYF.

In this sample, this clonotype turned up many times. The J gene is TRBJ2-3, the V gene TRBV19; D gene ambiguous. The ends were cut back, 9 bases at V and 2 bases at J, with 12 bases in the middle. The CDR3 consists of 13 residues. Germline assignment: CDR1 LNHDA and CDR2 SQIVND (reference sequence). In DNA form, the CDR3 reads TGTGCCAGCGAATCTACTGTCACAGATACGCAGTATTTT. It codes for CASESTVTDTQYF.

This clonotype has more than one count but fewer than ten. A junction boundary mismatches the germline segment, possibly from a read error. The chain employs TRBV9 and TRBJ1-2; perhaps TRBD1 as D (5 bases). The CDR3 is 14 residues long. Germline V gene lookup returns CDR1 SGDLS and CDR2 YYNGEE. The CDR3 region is CVSSVDGGDYGYTF. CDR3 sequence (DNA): TGTGTCAGCAGCGTGGACGGGGGAGACTATGGCTACACCTTC.

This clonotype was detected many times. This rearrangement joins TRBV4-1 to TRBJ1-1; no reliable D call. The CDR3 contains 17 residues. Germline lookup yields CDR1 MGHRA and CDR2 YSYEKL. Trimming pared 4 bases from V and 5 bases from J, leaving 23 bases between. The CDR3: CASSRLNGPLSRTEAFF. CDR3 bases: TGCGCCAGCAGCCGACTTAATGGACCCCTTTCCAGAACTGAAGCTTTCTTT.

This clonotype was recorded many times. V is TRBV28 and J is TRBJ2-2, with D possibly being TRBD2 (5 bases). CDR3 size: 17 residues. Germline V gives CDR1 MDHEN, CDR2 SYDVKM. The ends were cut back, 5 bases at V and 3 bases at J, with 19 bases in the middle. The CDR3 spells CASSAPGLALYTGELFF. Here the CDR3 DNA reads TGTGCCAGCAGTGCCCCGGGTCTAGCTTTGTACACCGGGGAGCTGTTTTTT.